These 25 T cell receptor beta chains came from one sample sequenced in a study of blood T cell repertoires in COVID-19. The table came from immunoSEQ multiplex PCR; TCRdb's copy has only in-frame clones and leaves some out. The sample shows roughly 380,000 clones, 85% of them seen only once. The sample taken for sequencing was peripheral blood. The receptors shown here come from a woman younger than 30 with acute or convalescent COVID-19.

CDR3 amino acids: CATRPSRTYEQYF. CDR3 sequence (DNA): TGTGCCACCAGGCCTAGCCGAACCTACGAGCAGTACTTC. The chain uses TRBV24-1 and TRBJ2-7; the D gene is possibly TRBD2 (5 bases). Looked up from germline, CDR1 is KGHDR and CDR2 is SFDVKD. Deletions cut 7 bases from V and 2 bases from J, with 11 bases between. CDR3 length equals 13 residues.

The V call is TRBV6-5, the J call TRBJ1-4; D ambiguous. Germline V gene lookup returns CDR1 MNHEY and CDR2 SVGAGI. V lost 8 bases to trimming and J lost 7 bases, with 20 bases between them. The CDR3 loop spans 15 amino acids. CDR3 nucleotides: TGTGCCAGCGGACCAACCGGGATCTTGGGTGAAAAACTGTTTTTT. Protein sequence: CASGPTGILGEKLFF.

The chain uses TRBV12-5 and TRBJ2-2, with TRBD2 identical over 11 bases. After removal of 8 bases from V and 2 bases from J, the junction contained 13 bases not matched to a gene. This CDR3 spans 18 amino acids. Germline V lookup: CDR1 LGHNT, CDR2 FRNRAP. CDR3 DNA: TGTGCTAGTCATTACTTACCGGGACTAGCGGTTAACACCGGGGAGCTGTTTTTT. This encodes CASHYLPGLAVNTGELFF. The full variable domain, completed using reference TRBV12-5 and TRBJ2-2, is DARVTQTPRHKVTEMGQEVTMRCQPILGHNTVFWYRQTMMQGLELLAYFRNRAPLDDSGMPKDRFSAEMPDATLATLKIQPSEPRDSAVYFCASHYLPGLAVNTGELFFGEGSRLTVL.

Here the CDR3 reads CAWRKGQGFHEQYF. For the CDR3, the DNA is TGTGCCTGGAGAAAGGGACAGGGGTTCCACGAGCAGTACTTC. The chain recombines TRBV30 with TRBJ2-7; 10 positions match TRBD1. CDR3 size: 14 residues. V lost 3 bases, J lost 5 bases, and 7 bases stayed unmatched. Per germline, CDR1 GTSNPN and CDR2 SVGIG (reference sequence).

This clone has a single count. The rearrangement uses TRBV15 and TRBJ2-3; TRBD1 might be the D (5 bases). The CDR3 covers 14 residues. The germline V gene has CDR1 LNHNV and CDR2 YYDKDF (reference sequence). V was pared by 11 bases and J by 6 bases, with 21 bases between. The CDR3 bases are TGTGCCTCGTCGTTGGGCAGGGAAGTTGATACGCAGTATTTT. It yields the protein CASSLGREVDTQYF. The whole variable domain, remainder taken from reference TRBV15 and TRBJ2-3, is DAMVIQNPRYQVTQFGKPVTLSCSQTLNHNVMYWYQQKSSQAPKLLFHYYDKDFNNEADTPDNFQSRRPNTSFCFLDIRSPGLGDTAMYLCASSLGREVDTQYFGPGTRLTVL.

V gene TRBV28 combines with J gene TRBJ2-3; D might be TRBD1 (5 bases). The germline V gene has CDR1 MDHEN and CDR2 SYDVKM. Trimming removed 5 bases at V and 4 bases at J, with 16 bases between. There are 15 residues in the CDR3. Written as DNA, the CDR3 is TGTGCCAGCAGTCCGCCGCAGGGTTGGTCAGATACGCAGTATTTT. Translated, it gives CASSPPQGWSDTQYF.

CDR3 bases: TGTGCCTGGAGTGGTGGCGGAATTGAAGCTTTCTTT. It codes for CAWSGGGIEAFF. The rearrangement joins TRBV30 to TRBJ1-1; D is unresolved. Germline CDR1 reads GTSNPN; CDR2 reads SVGIG (reference sequence). Trimming stripped 1 base from V and 7 bases from J, with 10 bases between. This CDR3 spans 12 amino acids.

The chain combines TRBV28 with TRBJ2-1; 13 positions match TRBD2. Trimming cost V 4 bases and J 0 bases; bases outside gene matches: 12. CDR1 and CDR2 (germline): MDHEN, SYDVKM. This CDR3 is 20 amino acids long. The DNA of the CDR3 is TGTGCCAGCAGTTCTCCGGGACTAGCGGGACGATGGAGCTCCTACAATGAGCAGTTCTTC. It encodes CASSSPGLAGRWSSYNEQFF.

V gene TRBV9 combines with J gene TRBJ2-6; D is undetermined. This CDR3 contains 15 residues. Germline CDR1 SGDLS, CDR2 YYNGEE. The V and J ends lost 3 bases and 1 base respectively, with 8 bases between them. The CDR3 spells CASSAYKSGANVLTF. Written as DNA, the CDR3 is TGTGCCAGCAGCGCTTACAAGTCTGGGGCCAACGTCCTGACTTTC.

This chain joins TRBV2 and TRBJ1-1; 7 bases match TRBD1. J lost 11 bases, V lost 1 base, and 4 bases had no gene match. Germline V lookup: CDR1 SNHLY, CDR2 FYNNEI. The CDR3 extends over 12 amino acids. The CDR3 DNA is TGTGCCAGCAGTGAAGACAGGGGATTGGCTTTCTTT. As protein: CASSEDRGLAFF. Based on the CDR3 plus reference TRBV2 and TRBJ1-1, the full variable domain is EPEVTQTPSHQVTQMGQEVILRCVPISNHLYFYWYRQILGQKVEFLVSFYNNEISEKSEIFDDQFSVERPDGSNFTLKIRSTKLEDSAMYFCASSEDRGLAFFGQGTRLTVV.

J is TRBJ1-2 and V is TRBV10-2; TRBD1 might be the D (6 bases). CDR1 WSHSY and CDR2 SAAADI come from the germline V gene. The CDR3 contains 16 residues. Trimming took 2 bases from V and 8 from J, leaving 21 bases between them. CDR3 bases: TGCGCCAGCAGTGAGAAAGGAGGGGGGGGTTTCAAAGGCTACACCTTC. Encoded protein: CASSEKGGGGFKGYTF.

This clone was recorded once. The chain combines TRBV5-1 with TRBJ2-7, with 7 bases lining up with TRBD1. CDR3 size: 16 residues. Trimming at V came to 0 bases and at J to 1 base, leaving 7 bases not matched to a gene. The germline CDR1 and CDR2 sequences are SGHRS and YFSETQ. In DNA, the CDR3 is TGCGCCAGCAGCTTGGGAAGGGACAGCGTTTCCTACGAGCAGTACTTC. The encoded protein is CASSLGRDSVSYEQYF.

This clone was counted only a few times. This chain connects TRBV28 to TRBJ1-2; D is undetermined. Looked up from germline, CDR1 is MDHEN and CDR2 is SYDVKM. The CDR3 contains 13 residues. Trimming took off 2 bases at V and 8 bases at J, with 12 bases between the two ends. The CDR3 DNA follows: TGTGCCAGCAGTTTAAGGAGGGATCGAGGCTACACCTTC. It translates to CASSLRRDRGYTF.

This chain joins TRBV28 and TRBJ1-5, with D maybe TRBD1 (6 bases). The length of the CDR3 is 16 residues. Germline V lookup: CDR1 MDHEN, CDR2 SYDVKM. Deletions cut 3 bases from V and 3 bases from J, with 15 bases between. The CDR3 nucleotides read TGTGCCAGCAGTTTCTGGGACATCACTTCCAATCAGCCCCAGCATTTT. Encoded protein: CASSFWDITSNQPQHF.

The V call is TRBV18, the J call TRBJ2-5, with 9 bases matching TRBD1. This CDR3 has 15 amino acids. Germline values: CDR1 KGHSH, CDR2 LQKENI. Losses at the gene ends were 0 bases for V and 5 bases for J; bases not matched to a gene: 4. For the CDR3, the DNA is TGTGCCAGCTCACCACCGGACAGGGGAGGGGAGACCCAGTACTTC. This codes for CASSPPDRGGETQYF. The full variable domain, rest sourced from reference TRBV18 and TRBJ2-5, is NAGVMQNPRHLVRRRGQEARLRCSPMKGHSHVYWYRQLPEEGLKFMVYLQKENIIDESGMPKERFSAEFPKEGPSILRIQQVVRGDSAAYFCASSPPDRGGETQYFGPGTRLLVL.

This rearrangement joins TRBV3-1 (or the pseudogene TRBV3-2) to TRBJ1-2, with TRBD1 as a possible D gene (5 bases). Germline V gene lookup returns CDR1 LGHDT and CDR2 YNNKEL (reference sequence). The CDR3 has 14 amino acids. V was trimmed by 1 base and J by 1 base, leaving 7 bases between them. The DNA for the CDR3 is TGTGCCAGCAGCCAAGCGGGGGTTAACTATGGCTACACCTTC. Encoded protein: CASSQAGVNYGYTF.

This rearrangement joins TRBV2 to TRBJ2-1; TRBD2 aligns across 11 bases. There are 12 residues in the CDR3. Losses at the gene ends were 6 bases for V and 13 bases for J; bases not matched to a gene: 5. The germline CDR1 and CDR2 sequences are SNHLY and FYNNEI. The CDR3 loop reads CASSFSGGAQFF. DNA for the CDR3: TGTGCCAGCAGCTTTAGCGGGGGGGCCCAGTTCTTC.

The chain links TRBV24-1 to TRBJ2-1; TRBD2 agrees at 13 bases. V lost 4 bases to trimming and J lost 4 bases; unmatched junction nucleotides: 6. Germline V gene sequence: CDR1 KGHDR, CDR2 SFDVKD. The CDR3 totals 17 residues. The CDR3 sequence is CATSEGGLAGVYNEQFF. CDR3 in DNA: TGTGCCACCAGTGAGGGTGGACTAGCGGGAGTTTACAATGAGCAGTTCTTC.

This clone was recorded once. This chain uses TRBV3-1 (or the pseudogene TRBV3-2) with TRBJ2-7; no reliable D call. Germline CDR1 reads LGHDT; CDR2 reads YNNKEL (reference sequence). CDR3 length: 13 amino acids. The V gene lost 2 bases and the J gene lost 3 bases, with 8 bases spanning the gap. The CDR3 region has the DNA TGTGCCAGCAGCCAAATAGTGTTCTACGAGCAGTACTTC. Translating gives CASSQIVFYEQYF.

The chain couples TRBV3-1 (or the pseudogene TRBV3-2) to TRBJ2-2; D gene unclear. The V end was cut by 7 bases, the J end by 2 bases, with 14 bases between. CDR1 LGHDT and CDR2 YNNKEL come from the germline V gene (reference sequence). The CDR3 is made up of 15 amino acids. The CDR3 loop is CASTPEQKNTGELFF. Written as DNA, the CDR3 is TGTGCCAGCACCCCAGAACAGAAAAACACCGGGGAGCTGTTTTTT.

This chain joins TRBV11-2 and TRBJ1-3; tentative D call: TRBD1 (6 bases). The CDR3 loop spans 15 amino acids. The germline V and J ends were trimmed by 4 bases and 3 bases, with 13 bases remaining between them. In germline, CDR1 is SGHAT, CDR2 FQNNGV. This CDR3 is CASSYSTGIGNTIYF. CDR3 in DNA: TGTGCCAGCAGCTATTCAACAGGGATTGGAAACACCATATATTTT.

The chain recombines TRBV7-9 with TRBJ2-7, with 9 bases identical to TRBD1. The germline gives CDR1 SEHNR, CDR2 FQNEAQ (reference sequence). The CDR3 extends over 14 amino acids. J gave up 5 bases and V 5 bases, and 7 bases lay outside the gene matches. The CDR3 nucleotides read TGTGCCAGCAGCGGCCGGGACAGGGTCCACGAGCAGTACTTC. Its protein is CASSGRDRVHEQYF.

This chain joins TRBV5-6 and TRBJ2-7; D uncertain. V was cut by 4 bases and J by 5 bases, with 13 bases left in between. Germline loops: CDR1 SGHDT, CDR2 YYEEEE. This CDR3 contains 13 residues. As DNA, the CDR3 is TGTGCCAGCAGCACCCCCGGTAGCCACGAGCAGTACTTC. Translating it yields CASSTPGSHEQYF.

This rearrangement joins TRBV19 to TRBJ1-1, with D possibly being TRBD1 (6 bases). The CDR3 has 12 amino acids. The V and J ends lost 1 base and 11 bases respectively, with 11 bases between them. Germline V gene sequence: CDR1 LNHDA, CDR2 SQIVND (reference sequence). The CDR3 protein is CASSIGSGVAFF. CDR3 sequence (DNA): TGTGCCAGTAGTATAGGGTCAGGGGTGGCTTTCTTT.

The genes are TRBV11-2 and TRBJ2-1; 8 bases line up with TRBD1. V was pared by 1 base and J by 5 bases, with 10 bases of the junction left unmatched. CDR3 length equals 17 residues. Germline V gives CDR1 SGHAT, CDR2 FQNNGV. CDR3 sequence: CASSLGAGGAFDNEQFF. As DNA, the CDR3 is TGTGCCAGCAGCTTAGGGGCAGGGGGCGCTTTTGACAATGAGCAGTTCTTC. The variable domain in full, with the rest retrieved from reference TRBV11-2 and TRBJ2-1, is EAGVAQSPRYKIIEKRQSVAFWCNPISGHATLYWYQQILGQGPKLLIQFQNNGVVDDSQLPKDRFSAERLKGVDSTLKIQPAKLEDSAVYLCASSLGAGGAFDNEQFFGPGTRLTVL.